Below, 30 T cell receptor beta chains from the same sample are listed, as sequenced in a study of cytomegalovirus exposure and HLA in healthy donors. PCR amplification relied on 60 Vbeta primers (plus 13 Jbeta primers). Using immunoSEQ multiplex PCR, the repertoire was profiled, and TCRdb retains in-frame clones only, with some absent. The repertoire holds 100,000 or so clones, more than 9.5% seen once, with more than 15% in the top ten. Sequencing was carried out using PBMCs. The receptors derive from a man aged 35 to 55 in good health and CMV-seropositive.

This clone appeared a few times. The chain carries TRBV6-5 and TRBJ1-1, with TRBD1 matching 7 bases. This CDR3 region has 13 residues. Germline lookup yields CDR1 MNHEY and CDR2 SVGAGI. The junction had 9 bases not matched to a gene; V was cut back by 9 bases and J by 5 bases. CDR3 protein: CASSIGTVTEAFF. CDR3 sequence (DNA): TGTGCCAGTTCGATAGGGACAGTAACTGAAGCTTTCTTT.

The chain couples TRBV2 to TRBJ1-5, with D perhaps TRBD1 (5 bases). The ends were cut back, 7 bases at V and 2 bases at J, with 9 bases in the middle. The CDR3 is 13 residues long. Germline values: CDR1 SNHLY, CDR2 FYNNEI. CDR3 protein: CASTRQRNQPQHF. The CDR3 DNA reads as TGTGCCAGCACCAGACAGCGCAATCAGCCCCAGCATTTT.

The V call is TRBV5-1, the J call TRBJ2-3, with TRBD2 matching over 7 bases. Germline assignment: CDR1 SGHRS and CDR2 YFSETQ. The CDR3 is made up of 15 amino acids. V lost 4 bases to trimming and J lost 3 bases; unmatched junction nucleotides: 8. CDR3 sequence: CASSTTIAGTDTQYF. DNA for the CDR3: TGCGCCAGCAGCACTACTATAGCGGGTACAGATACGCAGTATTTT.

This sequence joins TRBV5-8 and TRBJ2-1; 7 nucleotides align to TRBD1. The CDR3 has 16 amino acids. The junction had 11 bases not matched to a gene; V was cut back by 4 bases and J by 4 bases. Germline V gene lookup returns CDR1 SGHTS and CDR2 YDEGEE. CDR3 coding DNA: TGTGCCAGCAGCGGAACCGGGACAGCCGAATACAATGAGCAGTTCTTC. Amino acid sequence: CASSGTGTAEYNEQFF.

This chain joins TRBV19 and TRBJ1-5; unclear D gene. Germline CDR1 is LNHDA and CDR2 is SQIVND (reference sequence). The ends were cut back, 10 bases at V and 0 bases at J, with 22 bases in the middle. This CDR3 has 17 residues. DNA of the CDR3: TGTGCCACCGTAGAGGGCCTTGAGGCCGATAGCAATCAGCCCCAGCATTTT. Residues: CATVEGLEADSNQPQHF.

The rearrangement links TRBV29-1 to TRBJ2-7; D possibly corresponds to TRBD2 (6 bases). The CDR3 contains 14 residues. Germline CDR1 is SQVTM and CDR2 is ANQGSEA. The V gene lost 5 bases and the J gene lost 7 bases, with 21 bases spanning the gap. CDR3 coding DNA: TGCAGCGTTACCGGGACTTCCTTGTTCGGAGAGCAGTACTTC. Translation gives CSVTGTSLFGEQYF.

This chain uses TRBV6-1 with TRBJ2-2; D is possibly TRBD1 (5 bases). Germline lookup yields CDR1 MNHNS and CDR2 SASEGT. V was trimmed by 4 bases and J by 7 bases, leaving 10 bases between them. This CDR3 is 13 amino acids long. The CDR3 coding sequence is TGTGCCAGCAGTGGGGGCCCCGGCGGGGAGCTGTTTTTT. This translates into CASSGGPGGELFF.

This clone has just a few counts. The V and J genes are TRBV6-5 and TRBJ2-2; D remains ambiguous. Germline CDR1 reads MNHEY; CDR2 reads SVGAGI. The CDR3 is made up of 15 amino acids. The V gene lost 6 bases and the J gene lost 5 bases, with 16 bases spanning the gap. CDR3 DNA: TGTGCCAGCAGCTCCGGTTCCCGGCGGACCGGGGAGCTGTTTTTT. Translation: CASSSGSRRTGELFF.

This clone appeared a few times. The CDR3: CASSPLTPQETQYF. CDR3 coding DNA: TGTGCCAGCAGCCCTTTGACACCCCAGGAGACCCAGTACTTC. V is TRBV7-9 and J is TRBJ2-5; no clear D gene. CDR3 size: 14 residues. V was shortened by 5 bases and J by 5 bases, with 15 bases between the two germline ends. Germline V gives CDR1 SEHNR, CDR2 FQNEAQ (reference sequence).

This clone was seen a few times. The gene calls are TRBV28 and TRBJ1-5; D remains ambiguous. With 5 bases removed from V and 6 bases from J, the gap between germline ends came to 17 bases. CDR1 and CDR2 from the germline V gene are MDHEN and SYDVKM. CDR3 length equals 15 residues. The CDR3 reads CASSPGRGGGQPQHF. The CDR3 bases are TGTGCCAGCAGTCCTGGACGGGGAGGCGGTCAGCCCCAGCATTTT.

This chain links TRBV2 with TRBJ2-7, with TRBD2 identical over 8 bases. Germline V gene lookup returns CDR1 SNHLY and CDR2 FYNNEI. This CDR3 has 13 residues. J gave up 0 bases and V 5 bases, and 0 bases lay outside the gene matches. The CDR3 sequence is CASSLAGSYEQYF. Written as DNA, the CDR3 is TGTGCCAGCAGTCTAGCGGGCTCCTACGAGCAGTACTTC.

This clone has just a few counts. The V and J genes are TRBV9 and TRBJ2-1, with D uncertain. The V gene lost 0 bases and the J gene lost 0 bases, with 10 bases spanning the gap. This CDR3 comprises 16 residues. Germline V lookup: CDR1 SGDLS, CDR2 YYNGEE. This chain's CDR3 is CASSVAGSSSYNEQFF. CDR3 in DNA: TGTGCCAGCAGCGTAGCCGGTAGTAGCTCCTACAATGAGCAGTTCTTC.

The genes are TRBV9 and TRBJ2-2; maybe TRBD2 (5 bases). V was pared by 3 bases and J by 0 bases, with 15 bases between. Germline CDR1 is SGDLS and CDR2 is YYNGEE. The CDR3 has 17 residues. For the CDR3, the DNA is TGTGCCAGCAGCGCTAGCACCTTAGGAGCGAACACCGGGGAGCTGTTTTTT. Translated, it gives CASSASTLGANTGELFF.

The gene calls are TRBV7-2 and TRBJ1-2; D call uncertain. The germline gives CDR1 SGHTA, CDR2 FQGNSA. This CDR3 is 13 amino acids long. The ends were cut back, 5 bases at V and 0 bases at J, with 7 bases in the middle. The CDR3 coding sequence is TGTGCCAGCAGCCCCGGGACTAACTATGGCTACACCTTC. Protein product: CASSPGTNYGYTF.

The table lists this clone with a few counts. CDR3 region: CSAKPGLAFQETQYF. The CDR3, as DNA: TGCAGCGCTAAACCGGGACTAGCTTTCCAAGAGACCCAGTACTTC. The genes are TRBV29-1 and TRBJ2-5; 9 bases map to TRBD2. The length of the CDR3 is 15 residues. Germline V CDR1 and CDR2: SQVTM, ANQGSEA. The V and J ends lost 7 bases and 1 base, in that order; junction bases with no gene match: 10.

This clone was detected a few times. The rearrangement joins TRBV9 to TRBJ1-1; D not certain. The germline V and J ends were trimmed by 0 bases and 1 base, with 4 bases remaining between them. Germline CDR1 is SGDLS and CDR2 is YYNGEE. The CDR3 runs 13 residues. DNA for the CDR3: TGTGCCAGCAGCGTAGACGGGAACACTGAAGCTTTCTTT. Translated: CASSVDGNTEAFF.

This clone was seen only a few times. The chain joins TRBV27 to TRBJ2-7, with a weak D call TRBD2 (6 bases). This CDR3 has 14 amino acids. The V gene's germline CDR1 is MNHEY and CDR2 SMNVEV (reference sequence). V was clipped by 3 bases and J by 0 bases, with 9 bases between them. The CDR3 DNA reads TGTGCCAGCAGTTTGGCGGGGATCTCCTACGAGCAGTACTTC. Its protein product is CASSLAGISYEQYF.

The rearrangement uses TRBV11-2 and TRBJ1-1, with TRBD1 matching 8 bases. Trimming at V came to 5 bases and at J to 4 bases, leaving 6 bases not matched to a gene. This CDR3 is 14 amino acids long. Germline CDR1 is SGHAT and CDR2 is FQNNGV. CDR3 coding DNA: TGTGCCAGCAGCCAGGACAGGGTGGTCACTGAAGCTTTCTTT. It is translated as CASSQDRVVTEAFF.

As DNA, the CDR3 is TGTGCCAGCAGCCCCCGGACAGGGGAAACGGGAAACACCATATATTTT. Encoded protein: CASSPRTGETGNTIYF. The chain recombines TRBV9 with TRBJ1-3; 9 nucleotides match TRBD1. V shed 4 bases, J shed 4 bases, and the junction held 9 bases outside the gene matches. This CDR3 has 16 residues. Germline-derived CDR1 and CDR2 are SGDLS and YYNGEE.

The rearrangement uses TRBV7-2 and TRBJ2-7; weak D call: TRBD2 (5 bases). The CDR3 runs to 14 residues. V lost 1 base and J lost 7, with 14 bases in between. Germline V gene sequence: CDR1 SGHTA, CDR2 FQGNSA. The CDR3 DNA is TGTGCCAGCAGCTTAGATGCCCGGGGTGGGGAGCAGTACTTC. Translated: CASSLDARGGEQYF.

The chain joins TRBV27 to TRBJ2-2, with TRBD2 matching 8 bases. CDR1 and CDR2 from the germline V gene are MNHEY and SMNVEV (reference sequence). V shed 5 bases and J 7 bases; nucleotides not matched to a gene: 18. The CDR3 runs 18 residues. CDR3 sequence: CASSPRQREIRNGGELFF. The CDR3 DNA sequence: TGTGCCAGCAGTCCCCGTCAGCGGGAGATTCGAAACGGCGGGGAGCTGTTTTTT.

In its sample, this clone was seen a few times. The genes are TRBV6-5 and TRBJ1-2; weak D call: TRBD1 (6 bases). The germline gives CDR1 MNHEY, CDR2 SVGAGI. V was clipped by 6 bases and J by 2 bases, with 16 bases between them. The CDR3 totals 15 residues. DNA for the CDR3: TGTGCCAGCAGGTCCCGACGGGGGGCGAACTATGGCTACACCTTC. Encoded protein: CASRSRRGANYGYTF.

The chain uses TRBV7-2 and TRBJ2-7; 13 bases match TRBD2. The CDR3 is made up of 17 amino acids. CDR1 and CDR2 (germline): SGHTA, FQGNSA. V dropped 0 bases and J dropped 4; count of bases not matched to a gene: 6. The CDR3 reads CASSLAPGLAGLYEQYF. CDR3 nucleotide sequence: TGTGCCAGCAGCTTAGCCCCGGGACTAGCGGGACTTTACGAGCAGTACTTC.

This clone was counted a few times. The rearrangement links TRBV5-6 to TRBJ1-1; a possible D gene is TRBD1 (5 bases). V was shortened by 3 bases and J by 0 bases, with 12 bases between the two germline ends. CDR1 SGHDT and CDR2 YYEEEE come from the germline V gene. There are 15 residues in the CDR3. In nucleotides, the CDR3 is TGTGCCAGCAGCTGGATCCAGGGTTTGAACACTGAAGCTTTCTTT. Its protein is CASSWIQGLNTEAFF.

V is TRBV18 and J is TRBJ2-7; 14 bases fit TRBD2. The V gene's germline CDR1 is KGHSH and CDR2 LQKENI. J lost 7 bases, V lost 3 bases, and 5 bases had no gene match. CDR3 length: 15 residues. CDR3 coding DNA: TGTGCCAGCTCACCGGGACTAGCGGGAGCGCGGGAGCAGTACTTC. This codes for CASSPGLAGAREQYF.

The chain employs TRBV18 and TRBJ2-1; maybe TRBD1 (5 bases). This CDR3 spans 14 amino acids. Germline CDR1 is KGHSH and CDR2 is LQKENI. The V gene lost 0 bases and the J gene lost 12 bases, with 15 bases spanning the gap. CDR3 nucleotides: TGTGCCAGCTCACCACCCACCAGGGAAGGCGGGCAGTTCTTC. This encodes CASSPPTREGGQFF.

This clone appeared a few times. The chain couples TRBV11-2 to TRBJ1-1, with D tentatively TRBD1 (5 bases). CDR3 length: 14 residues. CDR1 and CDR2 from the germline V gene are SGHAT and FQNNGV. Trimming took 2 bases from V and 6 from J, leaving 13 bases between them. Written as DNA, the CDR3 is TGTGCCAGCAGCTTACAGGGAACAGTCGCTGAAGCTTTCTTT. Translating it yields CASSLQGTVAEAFF.

The chain recombines TRBV15 with TRBJ2-7; the match to TRBD1 covers 9 bases. The germline gives CDR1 LNHNV, CDR2 YYDKDF (reference sequence). V lost 3 bases, J lost 2 bases, and 2 bases stayed unmatched. The CDR3 runs 14 residues. CDR3 nucleotide sequence: TGTGCCACCAGCAGGACAGGGGGGGCCTACGAGCAGTACTTC. Its translation: CATSRTGGAYEQYF.

The chain employs TRBV27 and TRBJ1-2, with 7 bases lining up with TRBD1. Trimming took 5 bases from V and 1 from J; bases not matched to a gene: 7. This CDR3 contains 15 residues. In germline, CDR1 is MNHEY, CDR2 SMNVEV (reference sequence). The CDR3 DNA reads as TGTGCCAGCAGTCGAAGGACAGGAATTAACTATGGCTACACCTTC. Translation gives CASSRRTGINYGYTF.

This clone was detected only a few times. The chain uses TRBV14 and TRBJ1-3, with TRBD1 matching over 7 bases. Germline V lookup: CDR1 SGHDN, CDR2 FVKESK. The trim removed 6 bases at V and 6 bases at J, leaving 8 bases unmatched. This CDR3 contains 14 residues. The CDR3, as DNA: TGTGCCAGCAGACAACAGGGGACAATAAACACCATATATTTT. This gives the protein CASRQQGTINTIYF. Based on the CDR3 plus reference TRBV14 and TRBJ1-3, the full variable domain is EAGVTQFPSHSVIEKGQTVTLRCDPISGHDNLYWYRRVMGKEIKFLLHFVKESKQDESGMPNNRFLAERTGGTYSTLKVQPAELEDSGVYFCASRQQGTINTIYFGEGSWLTVV.